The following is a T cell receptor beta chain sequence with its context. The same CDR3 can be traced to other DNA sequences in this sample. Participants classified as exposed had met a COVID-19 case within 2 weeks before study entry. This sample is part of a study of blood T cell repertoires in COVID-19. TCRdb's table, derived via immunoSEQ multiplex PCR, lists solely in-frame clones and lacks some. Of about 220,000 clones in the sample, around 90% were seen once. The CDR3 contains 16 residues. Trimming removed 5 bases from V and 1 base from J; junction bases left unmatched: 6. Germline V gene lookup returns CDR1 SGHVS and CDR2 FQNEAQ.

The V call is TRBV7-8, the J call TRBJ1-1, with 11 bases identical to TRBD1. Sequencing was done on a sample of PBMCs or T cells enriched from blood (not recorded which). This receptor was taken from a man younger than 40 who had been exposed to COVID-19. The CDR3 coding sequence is TGTGCCAGCAGCCTCCGGGACAGGGGGTCGAACACTGAAGCTTTCTTT. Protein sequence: CASSLRDRGSNTEAFF.